This T cell receptor beta chain is from a study of spatial heterogeneity in lung cancer. On the study more broadly: A T cell module score from matched bulk RNA-seq correlated strongly with TCR transcript counts in tumor regions.

The V gene lost 7 bases and the J gene lost 9 bases, with 16 bases spanning the gap. Germline CDR1 SGHTA, CDR2 FQGNSA. This CDR3 spans 14 amino acids. Notes on the study in general: How many expanded intratumoral alpha and beta TCRs were present tracked the tumor mutation count, which was a count of nonsynonymous mutations.

Each CDR3 protein gets one entry after TCRdb re-called the 5' RACE reads with MiXCR. The sample holds some 16,000 distinct CDR3 sequences, around 7.1% seen once. At least ten counts were recorded for this clonotype. Its antigen remains unidentified. A library made for alpha chains picked up this beta chain off target, so its size means little. Time point here: sample taken at primary tumor resection. Patients with untreated early-stage non-small cell lung cancer, numbering some 72, were the donors. Whole RNA, which was extracted from tumor, nontumor lung tissue or frozen PBMC, was sequenced without any cell sorting.

The sample consisted of lung tumor tissue, taken at surgery. The chain uses TRBV7-2 and TRBJ2-6; a weak D match, TRBD2 (5 bases). The TCR comes from a female donor with early-stage non-small cell lung cancer. CDR3 sequence: CASTRRSQVNVLTF. CDR3 coding DNA: TGTGCCAGCACTCGGAGGTCGCAGGTCAACGTCCTGACTTTC.